The TCR beta chain described here comes from a study of response to subunit inactivated influenza vaccine. This clonotype came up many times. Its matching antigen is unknown. MiXCR was run by TCRdb on the RT-PCR reads, yielding one entry per CDR3 protein. The sample consists of hundreds of thousands of distinct CDR3 sequences, about 15% of them appearing once. Findings of the study overall: The study's authors posited that every seasonal influenza vaccination enlists few new T cells.

Germline V lookup: CDR1 SGHTA, CDR2 FQGNSA. V trimming: 5 bases; J trimming: 8 bases; junction bases outside the gene matches: 15. The CDR3 runs 17 residues. The material sequenced was PBMCs from blood, taken approximately 15 days before vaccination. The receptor comes from a middle-aged man who received an inactivated influenza vaccine. The rearrangement uses TRBV7-2 and TRBJ2-4, with TRBD2 matching 10 bases. In nucleotides, the CDR3 is TGTGCCAGCAGCCCCGGACTAGCGGCCTCGGGAAACTACATTCAGTACTTC. This encodes CASSPGLAASGNYIQYF.